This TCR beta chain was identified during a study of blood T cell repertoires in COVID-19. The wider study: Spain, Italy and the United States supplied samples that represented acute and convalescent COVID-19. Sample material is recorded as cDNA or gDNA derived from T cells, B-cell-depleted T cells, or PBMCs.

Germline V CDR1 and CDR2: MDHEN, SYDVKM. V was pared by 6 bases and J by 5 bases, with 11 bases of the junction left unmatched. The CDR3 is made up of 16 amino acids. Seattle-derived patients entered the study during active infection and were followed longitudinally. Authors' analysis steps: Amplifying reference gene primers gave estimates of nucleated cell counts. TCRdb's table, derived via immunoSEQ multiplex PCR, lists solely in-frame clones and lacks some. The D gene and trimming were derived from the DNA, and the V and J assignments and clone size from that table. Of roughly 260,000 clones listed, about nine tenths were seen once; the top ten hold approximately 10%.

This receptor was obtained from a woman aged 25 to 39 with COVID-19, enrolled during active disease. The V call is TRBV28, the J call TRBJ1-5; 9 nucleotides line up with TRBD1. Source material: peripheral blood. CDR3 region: CASSRMGTGWDQPQHF. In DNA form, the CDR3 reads TGTGCCAGCAGCCGAATGGGGACAGGGTGGGATCAGCCCCAGCATTTT.